This entry features one T cell receptor beta chain sequence. TCRdb's copy holds only in-frame clones and misses some; the assay was immunoSEQ multiplex PCR. Among approximately 90,000 clones listed, 80% to 90% were seen once. This sample stems from a study of OX40 agonist ivuxolimab in advanced cancers. The sequence was collected from an adult with an advanced solid tumor such as melanoma, head and neck, liver or kidney cancer. Sample: CD4+ or CD8+ T cells sorted from blood, taken in a trial of the OX40 agonist ivuxolimab.

This CDR3 reads CASSLAGGPGELFF. CDR3 coding DNA: TGTGCCAGCAGCTTAGCGGGAGGTCCCGGGGAGCTGTTTTTT. This rearrangement joins TRBV7-2 to TRBJ2-2; weak D call: TRBD2 (6 bases). Per the germline V gene, CDR1 is SGHTA and CDR2 is FQGNSA. V was trimmed by 0 bases and J by 6 bases, leaving 8 bases between them. The length of the CDR3 is 14 residues. Full variable domain (outside the CDR3, taken from reference TRBV7-2 and TRBJ2-2): GAGVSQSPSNKVTEKGKDVELRCDPISGHTALYWYRQSLGQGLEFLIYFQGNSAPDKSGLPSDRFSAERTGGSVSTLTIQRTQQEDSAVYLCASSLAGGPGELFFGEGSRLTVL.